This T cell receptor beta chain was sequenced during a study of CD8 T cells in ankylosing spondylitis. TCRdb independently ran MiXCR on the 5' RACE reads; one entry per CDR3 protein. Of roughly 400,000 distinct CDR3 sequences listed, around 20% are singletons. Regarding this clonotype: Its antigen is undetermined. Germline and junction disagree at one end, which may indicate a read error.

CDR1 and CDR2 from the germline V gene are GTSNPN and SVGIG (reference sequence). The CDR3 runs to 14 residues. General observations from the study: Previously reported in reactive arthritis synovial fluid and blood were some of the motif variants. Disease-associated clones were reportedly significantly overrepresented in matched ankylosing spondylitis synovial fluid. Clones linked with disease were CD8+ and fairly uncommon in the peripheral blood. Blood of patients with ankylosing spondylitis appeared to be characterized by a TCR beta motif of several highly homologous variants.

The sequencing input was blood, either unsorted or a sorted T cell fraction (not recorded which). The TCR originated in a male donor with ankylosing spondylitis. This chain joins TRBV30 and TRBJ2-3; 8 bases line up with TRBD2. This CDR3 is CAWTPGLGTDKQYF. The CDR3 DNA is TGTGCCTGGACTCCGGGACTAGGCACAGATAAGCAGTATTTT.